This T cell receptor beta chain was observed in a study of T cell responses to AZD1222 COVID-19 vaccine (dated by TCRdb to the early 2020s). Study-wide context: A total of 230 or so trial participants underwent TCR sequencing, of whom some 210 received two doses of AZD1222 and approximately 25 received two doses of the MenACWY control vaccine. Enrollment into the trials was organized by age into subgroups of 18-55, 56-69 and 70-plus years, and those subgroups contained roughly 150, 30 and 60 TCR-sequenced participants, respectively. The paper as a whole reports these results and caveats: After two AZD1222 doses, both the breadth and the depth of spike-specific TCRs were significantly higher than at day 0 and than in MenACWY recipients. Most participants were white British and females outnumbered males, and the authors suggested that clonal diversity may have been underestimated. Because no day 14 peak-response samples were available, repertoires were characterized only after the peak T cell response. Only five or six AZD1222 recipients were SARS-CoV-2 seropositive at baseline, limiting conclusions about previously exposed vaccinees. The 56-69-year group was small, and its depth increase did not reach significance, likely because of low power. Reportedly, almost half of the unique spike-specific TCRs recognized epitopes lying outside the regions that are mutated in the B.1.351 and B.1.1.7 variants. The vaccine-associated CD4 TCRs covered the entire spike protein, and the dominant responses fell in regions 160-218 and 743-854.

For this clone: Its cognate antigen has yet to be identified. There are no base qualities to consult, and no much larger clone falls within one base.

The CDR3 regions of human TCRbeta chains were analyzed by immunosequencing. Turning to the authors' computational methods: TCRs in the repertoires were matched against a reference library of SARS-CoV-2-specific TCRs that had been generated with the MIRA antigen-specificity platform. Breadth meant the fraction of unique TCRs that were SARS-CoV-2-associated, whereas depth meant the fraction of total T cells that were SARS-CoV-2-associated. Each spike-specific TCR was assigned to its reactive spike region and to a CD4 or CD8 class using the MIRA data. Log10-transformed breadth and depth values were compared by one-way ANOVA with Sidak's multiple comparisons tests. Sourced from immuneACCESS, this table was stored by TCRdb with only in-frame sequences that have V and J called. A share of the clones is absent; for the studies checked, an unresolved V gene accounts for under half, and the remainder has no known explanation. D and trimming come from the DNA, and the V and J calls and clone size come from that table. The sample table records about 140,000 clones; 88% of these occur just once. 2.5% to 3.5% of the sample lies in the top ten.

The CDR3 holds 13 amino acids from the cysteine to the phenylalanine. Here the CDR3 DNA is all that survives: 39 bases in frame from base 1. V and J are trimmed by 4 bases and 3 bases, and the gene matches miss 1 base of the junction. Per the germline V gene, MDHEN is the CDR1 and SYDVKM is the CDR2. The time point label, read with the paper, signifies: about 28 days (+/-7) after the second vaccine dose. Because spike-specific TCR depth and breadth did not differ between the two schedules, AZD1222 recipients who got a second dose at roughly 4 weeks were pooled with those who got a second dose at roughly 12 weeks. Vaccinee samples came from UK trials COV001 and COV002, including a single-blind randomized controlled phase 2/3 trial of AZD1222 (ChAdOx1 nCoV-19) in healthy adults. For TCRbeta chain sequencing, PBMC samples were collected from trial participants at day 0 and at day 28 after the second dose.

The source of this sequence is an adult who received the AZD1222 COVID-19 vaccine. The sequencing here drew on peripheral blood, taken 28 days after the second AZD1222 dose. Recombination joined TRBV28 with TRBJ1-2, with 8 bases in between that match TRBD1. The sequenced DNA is TGTGCCAGCAGTTCAGGGGGCGACTATGGCTACACCTTC. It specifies CASSSGGDYGYTF.